This paragraph covers one T cell receptor delta chain sequence. These data are taken from a study of gamma-delta T cells after stem cell transplantation. TCRdb made new clone calls on the RT-PCR reads using CATT. The top ten clones hold around a fifth of a sample with 2,500 or so delta-chain clones, around 40% of them seen once. V was clipped by 3 bases and J by 0 bases; unmatched bases: 7. Germline V gene sequence: CDR1 GEAIGNYY, CDR2 EKD. CDR3 size: 18 residues. Sample: gamma-delta T cells. This TCR derives from a human donor. It is not recorded whose cells these are; they may come from a transplant donor. The V call is TRDV2, the J call TRDJ3; 7 bases fit TRDD3. CDR3 DNA: TGTGCCTGTGACGTGGTGGGGGAGAGCTCCTGGGACACCCGACAGATGTTTTTC. Protein product: CACDVVGESSWDTRQMFF.